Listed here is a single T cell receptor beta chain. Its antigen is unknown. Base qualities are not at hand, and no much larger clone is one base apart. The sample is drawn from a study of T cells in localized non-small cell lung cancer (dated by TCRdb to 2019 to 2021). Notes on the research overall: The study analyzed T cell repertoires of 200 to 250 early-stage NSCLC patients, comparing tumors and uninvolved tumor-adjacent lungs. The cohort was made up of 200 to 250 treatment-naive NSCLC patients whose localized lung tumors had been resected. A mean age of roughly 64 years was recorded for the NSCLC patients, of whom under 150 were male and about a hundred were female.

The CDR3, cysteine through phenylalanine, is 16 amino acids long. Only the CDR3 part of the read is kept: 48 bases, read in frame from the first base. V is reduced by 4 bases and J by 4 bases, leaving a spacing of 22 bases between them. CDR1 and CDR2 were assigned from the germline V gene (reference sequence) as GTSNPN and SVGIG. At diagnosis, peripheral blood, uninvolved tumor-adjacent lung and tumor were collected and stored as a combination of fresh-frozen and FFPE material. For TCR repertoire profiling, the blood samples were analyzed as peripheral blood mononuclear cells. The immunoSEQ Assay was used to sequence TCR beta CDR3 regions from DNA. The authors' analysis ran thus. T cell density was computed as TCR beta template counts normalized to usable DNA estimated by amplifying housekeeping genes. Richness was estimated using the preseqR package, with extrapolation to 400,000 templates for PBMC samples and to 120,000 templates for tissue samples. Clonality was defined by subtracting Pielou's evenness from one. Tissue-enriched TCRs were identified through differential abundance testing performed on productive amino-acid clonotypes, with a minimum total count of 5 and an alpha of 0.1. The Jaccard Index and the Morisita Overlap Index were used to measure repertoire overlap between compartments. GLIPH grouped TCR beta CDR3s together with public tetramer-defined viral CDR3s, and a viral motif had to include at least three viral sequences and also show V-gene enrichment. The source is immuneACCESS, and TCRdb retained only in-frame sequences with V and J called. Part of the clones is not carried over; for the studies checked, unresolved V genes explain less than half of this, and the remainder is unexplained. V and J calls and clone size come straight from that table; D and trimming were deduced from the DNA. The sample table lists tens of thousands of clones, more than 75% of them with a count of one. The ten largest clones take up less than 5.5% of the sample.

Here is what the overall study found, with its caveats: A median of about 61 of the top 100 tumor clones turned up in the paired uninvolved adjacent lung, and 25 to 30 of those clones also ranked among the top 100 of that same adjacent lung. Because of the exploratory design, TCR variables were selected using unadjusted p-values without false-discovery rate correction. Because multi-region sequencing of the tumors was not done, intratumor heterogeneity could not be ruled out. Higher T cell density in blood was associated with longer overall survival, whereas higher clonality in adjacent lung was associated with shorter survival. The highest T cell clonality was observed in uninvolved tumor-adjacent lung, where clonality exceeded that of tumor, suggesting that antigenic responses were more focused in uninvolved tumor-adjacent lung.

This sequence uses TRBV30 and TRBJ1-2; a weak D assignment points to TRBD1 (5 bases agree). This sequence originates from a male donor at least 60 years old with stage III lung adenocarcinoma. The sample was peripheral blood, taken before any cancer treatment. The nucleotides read TGTGCCTGGACTACCCCTGCCGGGTCGGGACGCTATGGCTACACCTTC. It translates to CAWTTPAGSGRYGYTF. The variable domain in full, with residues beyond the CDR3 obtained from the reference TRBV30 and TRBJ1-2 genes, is SQTIHQWPATLVQPVGSPLSLECTVEGTSNPNLYWYRQAAGRGLQLLFYSVGIGQISSEVPQNLSASRPQDRQFILSSKKLLLSDSGFYLCAWTTPAGSGRYGYTFGSGTRLTVV.